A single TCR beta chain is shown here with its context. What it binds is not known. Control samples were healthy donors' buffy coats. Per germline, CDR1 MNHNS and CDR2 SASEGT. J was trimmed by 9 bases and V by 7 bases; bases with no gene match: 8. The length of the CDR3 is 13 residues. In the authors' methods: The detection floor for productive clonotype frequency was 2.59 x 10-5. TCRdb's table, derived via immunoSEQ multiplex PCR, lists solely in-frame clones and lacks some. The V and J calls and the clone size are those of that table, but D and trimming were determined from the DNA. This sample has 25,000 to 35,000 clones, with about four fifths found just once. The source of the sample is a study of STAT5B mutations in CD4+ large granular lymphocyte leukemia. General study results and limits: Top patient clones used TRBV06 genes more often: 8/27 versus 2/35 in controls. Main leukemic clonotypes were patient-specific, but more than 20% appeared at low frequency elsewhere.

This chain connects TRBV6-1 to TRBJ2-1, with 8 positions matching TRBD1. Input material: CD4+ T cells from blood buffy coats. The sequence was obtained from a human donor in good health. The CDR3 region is CASTDREWGEQFF. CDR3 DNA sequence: TGTGCCAGCACGGACAGGGAGTGGGGTGAGCAGTTCTTC.